These T cell receptor beta chains were read from a single sample in a study of blood T cell repertoires in COVID-19. This table comes from immunoSEQ multiplex PCR, and its TCRdb copy is limited to in-frame clones, with some not included. This sample has roughly 140,000 clones, with about 87% found just once. What was sequenced was peripheral blood. These receptors originate from a human donor in a cohort sampled during active COVID-19. Both conserved end residues are part of each CDR3. The D gene is left open where the match is weak.

TRBJ2-3,TRBV27,TRBD2,16,CASSLSPPGGVNTQYF
TRBJ1-2,TRBV29-1,TRBD1,13,CSAGRDSNYGYTF
TRBJ1-2,TRBV14,.,13,CASSQGVFYGYTF
TRBJ1-1,TRBV5-3,.,14,CARSLRQIGTEAFF
TRBJ2-2,TRBV5-1,.,16,CASSAWGSQGTGELFF
TRBJ1-6,TRBV4-3,.,16,CASSQVQGRNNSPLHF
TRBJ1-5,TRBV15,TRBD1,15,CATSRDRDSNQPQHF
TRBJ1-6,TRBV10-3,.,15,CAISGSTGKNSPLHF
TRBJ2-2,TRBV4-2,TRBD2,21,CASSQGGQAGASGGYTGELFF
TRBJ2-4,TRBV24-1,.,14,CATSGGRAKNIQYF
TRBJ1-3,TRBV9,TRBD1,14,CASSAGTDGNTIYF
TRBJ2-3,TRBV6-5,TRBD2,15,CASKRAGGSTDTQYF
TRBJ2-7,TRBV27,TRBD1,13,CASSRQGAYEQYF
TRBJ2-3,TRBV9,.,18,CASSVDPHSGGGTDTQYF
TRBJ2-7,TRBV5-1,TRBD1,15,CASSSGQGARYEQYF
TRBJ1-5,TRBV5-1,TRBD1,14,CASSPTQGAQPQHF
TRBJ2-2,TRBV5-1,TRBD2,17,CASSPGPGTSDTGELFF
TRBJ2-2,TRBV7-2,TRBD1,15,CASSSRTGITGELFF
TRBJ2-7,TRBV18,.,14,CASSPGPLGYEQYF
TRBJ1-6,TRBV18,TRBD1,14,CASSPGTGGSPLHF
TRBJ2-5,TRBV27,.,15,CASCEVSGQRETQYF
TRBJ1-2,TRBV24-1,.,14,CATSDSGKRDGYTF
TRBJ1-2,TRBV5-1,TRBD1,15,CASSPTGPVVYGYTF
TRBJ2-5,TRBV27,.,15,CASSSRLTRRETQYF
TRBJ1-1,TRBV5-1,TRBD1,15,CASSPRTGVNTEAFF
TRBJ2-5,TRBV5-1,.,15,CASSESQGRSETQYF
TRBJ2-7,TRBV2,TRBD1,14,CASSRQGLAYEQYF
TRBJ1-1,TRBV5-1,.,16,CASSLQGIGLNTEAFF
TRBJ1-6,TRBV10-3,TRBD1,13,CAIRTGENSPLHF
TRBJ1-2,TRBV11-2,TRBD1,13,CASRTGKSAGYTF
TRBJ2-3,TRBV11-3,.,13,CASSPGDRNTQYF
TRBJ2-7,TRBV15,.,15,CATSRGRTLSYEQYF